This TCR beta chain stems from a study of blood T cells in healthy people across ages. The ends were cut back, 4 bases at V and 7 bases at J, with 13 bases in the middle. CDR1 MNHNY and CDR2 SVGAGI come from the germline V gene (reference sequence). The CDR3 runs 14 residues. Alongside a J-beta primer mix, a sample-barcoded 5' primer served in a second PCR lasting about 7 to 12 cycles. TCRdb reprocessed the 5' RACE reads via MiXCR and lists one record per CDR3 protein. Of 1.5 million to 2 million distinct CDR3 sequences listed, roughly 28% are singletons. This clonotype was detected only once. A much larger clone lies a single base off, so this may be a read error.

This clonotype was obtained from a woman aged 25 to 45 in good health. Input material: blood. V usage is TRBV6-6 and J usage is TRBJ1-4; D call uncertain. CDR3: CASSFPTVPEKLFF. In DNA form, the CDR3 reads TGTGCCAGCAGTTTCCCCACAGTTCCTGAAAAACTGTTTTTT.